This T cell receptor (beta chain) is drawn from a study of graft-versus-host responses after intestinal transplantation (dated by TCRdb to the early 2020s). For the study in its entirety: Recipients received multivisceral, liver-intestinal, or isolated intestinal transplants. Every recipient was given anti-thymocyte globulin induction, then maintenance tacrolimus and steroids for approximately 3 years. After intestinal transplantation, graft-versus-host and host-versus-graft alloreactive T cell clones were followed in the graft, circulation and bone marrow using bulk TCR-beta CDR3 sequencing. To identify alloreactive clones, pre-transplant mixed lymphocyte reaction products were sequenced and compared with unstimulated pre-transplant donor and recipient T cells. The cohort enrolled under 25 intestinal transplant recipients including one retransplant, and a few patients lacking pretransplant specimens were excluded. A peak of at least 4% donor T cells among recipient peripheral blood mononuclear cells was the definition used for donor T cell macrochimerism. Samples from a few later patients were sequenced in-house on an Illumina MiSeq with MiXCR processing rather than by the commercial service. What the authors observed across the whole study: GvH clones turned up in recipient bone marrow, with some appearing earlier in ileal mucosa or blood, a pattern consistent with an intestinal mucosal origin. Early after transplant, peak levels of circulating GvH clones were associated with declines in HvG clones. Conclusions were limited by the relatively low number and heterogeneity of intestinal transplant patients. In patients with donor T cell macrochimerism, the allografts had high GvH to HvG T cell clonal ratios.

Notes on this clone: Its cognate antigen has yet to be identified. A read error may produce the germline difference seen at one junction end.

Inclusive of the bounding cysteine and phenylalanine, the CDR3 is 13 residues long. Of all the DNA, just the CDR3 is kept, 39 bases in frame from base 1. CDR1 and CDR2 are read off the germline V gene (reference sequence) as SSHAT and FNYEAQ. Library prep was done by the immunoSEQ multiplex PCR assay. High-throughput TCR-beta CDR3 sequencing of genomic DNA from most patients was performed by Adaptive Biotechnologies. On the authors' methods: TCR sequencing data for 15 to 20 patients were retrieved from Adaptive's ImmunoSEQ software; a few other patients were processed with MiXCR and VDJtools. Because the origin of CDR3 nucleotide sequences shared between donor and recipient could not be assigned, those sequences were removed. To count as alloreactive, a clone needed at least 2-fold expansion over unstimulated cells and a minimum CFSE-low frequency of 0.002% (template counts) or 0.001% (read counts). A clone was considered mappable if detected in the sequenced pre-transplant spleen, lymph node, or MLR CFSE-low populations of the donor or recipient. The cumulative frequency of alloreactive clones was calculated as a percentage of all sequences, weighted by copy number. In its TCRdb copy, this immuneACCESS table keeps in-frame sequences only and misses some clones. Where compared with another copy, unresolved V genes explain less than half of these, and the others have no known cause. D and trimming come from the DNA, and the V and J calls and clone size come from that table. A total of approximately 60,000 clones appear in this sample, roughly 89% of them only once. The ten most abundant clones make up roughly 1.7% of the sample.

In the first month after transplant, blood samples were collected up to 4 times, and after that at least monthly when available. The TCR was taken from a human patient who received an intestinal transplant, so some T cells may come from the graft donor. The input for sequencing was PBMCs, taken 26 days after transplant. The rearrangement joined TRBV7-7 to TRBJ2-7, and 10 junction bases match TRBD1. The DNA sequence is as follows: TGTGCTAGCAGTCCCGGGACAGGGGACGAGCAGTACTTC. Translated, it reads CASSPGTGDEQYF.